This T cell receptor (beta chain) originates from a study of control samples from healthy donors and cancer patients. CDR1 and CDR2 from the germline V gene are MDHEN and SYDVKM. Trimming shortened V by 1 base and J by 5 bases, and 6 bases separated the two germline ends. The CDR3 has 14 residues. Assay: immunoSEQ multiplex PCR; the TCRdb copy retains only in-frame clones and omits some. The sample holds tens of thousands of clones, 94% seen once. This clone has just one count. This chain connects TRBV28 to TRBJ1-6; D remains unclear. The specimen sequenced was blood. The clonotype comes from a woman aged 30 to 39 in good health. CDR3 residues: CASSLLVNNSPLHF. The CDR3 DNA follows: TGTGCCAGCAGTTTATTAGTTAATAATTCACCCCTCCACTTT. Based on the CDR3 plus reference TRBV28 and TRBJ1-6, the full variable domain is DVKVTQSSRYLVKRTGEKVFLECVQDMDHENMFWYRQDPGLGLRLIYFSYDVKMKEKGDIPEGYSVSREKKERFSLILESASTNQTSMYLCASSLLVNNSPLHFGNGTRLTVT.